The 13 T cell receptor beta chains below were found in one sample sequenced in a study of blood T cell repertoires in COVID-19. The repertoire was sequenced with immunoSEQ multiplex PCR; TCRdb's copy has only in-frame clones and lacks some. The table shows 150,000 to 200,000 clones, with 84% occurring only once. The sequenced sample consisted of peripheral blood. The receptors were sampled from a woman in her sixties or seventies with COVID-19, enrolled during active disease.

This clone occurred once. The genes are TRBV19 and TRBJ1-1; 7 nucleotides line up with TRBD1. The germline V gene has CDR1 LNHDA and CDR2 SQIVND (reference sequence). This CDR3 is 15 amino acids long. The V segment lost 5 bases and the J segment 6 bases; nucleotides outside the gene matches: 12. In DNA, the CDR3 is TGTGCCAGTAGTTCAACGAGGGGGCAGGCCGCTGAAGCTTTCTTT. Its translation: CASSSTRGQAAEAFF.

This chain connects TRBV9 to TRBJ2-3; 7 positions agree with TRBD1. CDR1 is SGDLS and CDR2 is YYNGEE in the germline V gene. This CDR3 spans 14 amino acids. Germline trimming cut 4 bases from V and 4 bases from J; bases unmatched to any gene: 6. CDR3 in amino acids: CASSPRGNSDTQYF. The CDR3 coding sequence is TGTGCCAGCAGCCCCAGGGGGAACTCAGATACGCAGTATTTT.

The chain combines TRBV6-5 with TRBJ2-3; D possibly corresponds to TRBD1 (6 bases). The CDR3 totals 14 residues. The V and J ends lost 8 bases and 2 bases respectively, with 14 bases between them. Germline values: CDR1 MNHEY, CDR2 SVGAGI. CDR3 sequence: CASRPGVLTDTQYF. The CDR3 DNA follows: TGTGCCAGCCGGCCAGGGGTGCTCACAGATACGCAGTATTTT.

The V and J genes are TRBV12-5 and TRBJ2-3; 12 bases are shared with TRBD1. V gave up 4 bases and J gave up 4 bases; unmatched junction bases: 3. The CDR3 extends over 15 amino acids. The V gene's germline CDR1 is LGHNT and CDR2 FRNRAP. CDR3 loop: CASGWGTGGADTQYF. CDR3 bases: TGTGCTAGTGGTTGGGGGACAGGGGGCGCAGATACGCAGTATTTT.

This clone was seen only once. V gene TRBV5-4 combines with J gene TRBJ2-1; D may be TRBD1 (5 bases). Germline V gene data show CDR1 as SGHNT and CDR2 as YYREEE (reference sequence). Trimming removed 0 bases at V and 7 bases at J, with 14 bases between. This CDR3 contains 15 residues. Here the CDR3 reads CASSLAETAKNEQFF. CDR3 nucleotide sequence: TGTGCCAGCAGCTTGGCCGAGACAGCCAAAAATGAGCAGTTCTTC.

The chain links TRBV30 to TRBJ1-2; 9 bases are shared with TRBD1. The CDR3 is 12 residues long. The V and J ends lost 5 bases and 6 bases, in that order; junction bases with no gene match: 4. Germline values: CDR1 GTSNPN, CDR2 SVGIG (reference sequence). Written as DNA, the CDR3 is TGTGCCTGGGGTACAGGGGGCGATGGCTACACCTTC. It yields the protein CAWGTGGDGYTF.

The chain carries TRBV28 and TRBJ1-2; 11 bases fit TRBD1. V lost 6 bases and J lost 8; bases outside the gene matches: 14. Germline lookup yields CDR1 MDHEN and CDR2 SYDVKM. CDR3 length: 16 amino acids. The CDR3 DNA follows: TGTGCCAGCAGCTCCATCGTCGGGACAGGGGGGAGCGGCTACACCTTC. This codes for CASSSIVGTGGSGYTF.

The chain recombines TRBV4-2 with TRBJ2-3; 12 bases line up with TRBD2. The CDR3 spans 17 residues. V gave up 0 bases and J gave up 3 bases; unmatched junction bases: 4. The germline gives CDR1 LGHNA, CDR2 YNFKEQ. For the CDR3, the DNA is TGTGCCAGCAGCCAAGATCTAGCGGGAGGGCCGACAGATACGCAGTATTTT. Its protein product is CASSQDLAGGPTDTQYF.

The V call is TRBV2, the J call TRBJ2-2, with D perhaps TRBD2 (5 bases). Germline V gene sequence: CDR1 SNHLY, CDR2 FYNNEI. Between the trimmed V and J ends, which lost 8 bases and 1 base, there was a span of 14 bases. This CDR3 has 15 amino acids. The CDR3 DNA follows: TGTGCCAGCGCCACCCAAACTAGGAACACCGGGGAGCTGTTTTTT. Translation gives CASATQTRNTGELFF.

This chain links TRBV6-1 with TRBJ1-6, with 9 bases matching TRBD1. This CDR3 comprises 16 residues. V lost 4 bases and J lost 4; bases outside the gene matches: 5. The V gene's germline CDR1 is MNHNS and CDR2 SASEGT. The CDR3 region is CASSGYGTGYNSPLHF. DNA of the CDR3: TGTGCCAGCAGTGGGTACGGGACAGGGTATAATTCACCCCTCCACTTT.

J is TRBJ2-1 and V is TRBV6-5, with D perhaps matching TRBD2 (6 bases). V lost 8 bases, J lost 12 bases, and 14 bases lay in between. Per the germline V gene, CDR1 is MNHEY and CDR2 is SVGAGI. The CDR3 runs to 11 residues. The CDR3 sequence: CASRGSGTQFF. Written as DNA, the CDR3 is TGTGCCAGCCGGGGTAGCGGCACGCAGTTCTTC.

This clone was detected only a few times. The chain employs TRBV11-2 and TRBJ2-1; TRBD1 might be the D (5 bases). The germline gives CDR1 SGHAT, CDR2 FQNNGV. V dropped 0 bases and J dropped 4 bases, with 10 bases sitting between them. The CDR3 sequence is 15 residues long. The CDR3: CASSLDGAVYNEQFF. The CDR3 DNA reads TGTGCCAGCAGCTTAGATGGGGCAGTATACAATGAGCAGTTCTTC.

The chain recombines TRBV5-1 with TRBJ1-4; 9 nucleotides match TRBD1. V lost 2 bases and J lost 8; bases outside the gene matches: 4. This CDR3 contains 14 residues. CDR1 is SGHRS, CDR2 YFSETQ, per germline. CDR3 sequence: CASSLQGAGEKLFF. In DNA, the CDR3 is TGCGCCAGCAGCTTACAGGGGGCCGGGGAAAAACTGTTTTTT.